These 20 T cell receptor beta chains were sequenced from one sample in a study of blood T cells in healthy people across ages. For the second PCR, which ran for about 7 to 11 cycles, a sample-barcoded 5' primer and a J-beta primer mix were used. One entry per CDR3 protein, called by TCRdb with MiXCR from the 5' RACE reads. Among fewer than 700,000 distinct CDR3 sequences, 40% to 55% were seen once, and the ten largest hold under 30%. The sequenced sample was blood. The receptors shown here come from a man at least 80 years old in good health.

The genes are TRBV7-9 and TRBJ2-7, with TRBD1 identical over 7 bases. CDR3 size: 13 residues. V shed 5 bases, J shed 7 bases, and the junction held 8 bases outside the gene matches. Germline V gene lookup returns CDR1 SEHNR and CDR2 FQNEAQ (reference sequence). The CDR3 DNA reads as TGTGCCAGCAGCAGCCAGGGGGTGGGGGAGCAGTACTTC. Encoded protein: CASSSQGVGEQYF.

About this clonotype: A much more abundant neighbour one base away suggests this may be a read error. The rearrangement links TRBV9 to TRBJ2-7; D not resolved. V was pared by 0 bases and J by 7 bases, with 11 bases between. Germline CDR1 reads SGDLS; CDR2 reads YYNGEE. This CDR3 has 13 amino acids. The CDR3 loop reads CASSVGSYNEQYF. CDR3 sequence (DNA): TGTGCCAGCAGCGTAGGGTCCTACAATGAGCAGTACTTC. The full variable domain, with the rest looked up from reference TRBV9 and TRBJ2-7, is DSGVTQTPKHLITATGQRVTLRCSPRSGDLSVYWYQQSLDQGLQFLIQYYNGEERAKGNILERFSAQQFPDLHSELNLSSLELGDSALYFCASSVGSYNEQYFGPGTRLTVT.

The V call is TRBV18, the J call TRBJ2-1; a weak D match, TRBD1 (5 bases). The CDR3 loop spans 14 amino acids. V was clipped by 5 bases and J by 10 bases, with 18 bases between them. Germline V CDR1 and CDR2: KGHSH, LQKENI. CDR3 bases: TGTGCCAGCTCAGTAGCCAGGGATCGTGGCGAGCAGTTCTTC. This gives the protein CASSVARDRGEQFF.

The chain uses TRBV9 and TRBJ1-4; D is ambiguous. CDR3 length equals 12 residues. From germline, CDR1 is SGDLS and CDR2 YYNGEE. Trimming took 3 bases from V and 10 from J, leaving 10 bases between them. The CDR3 DNA is TGTGCCAGCAGCGGACAAAAAGGAAAACTGTTTTTT. This translates into CASSGQKGKLFF.

The chain is built from TRBV6-2 or TRBV6-3 and TRBJ2-1; 9 nucleotides line up with TRBD2. Germline V lookup: CDR1 MNHEY, CDR2 SVGEGT. The length of the CDR3 is 19 residues. Trimming removed 8 bases from V and 2 bases from J; junction bases left unmatched: 19. For the CDR3, the DNA is TGTGCCAGCCGCCTTCAAGGTAGCGGGAGTACAGGAACCTACAATGAGCAGTTCTTC. Its translation: CASRLQGSGSTGTYNEQFF.

There are a few counts of this clonotype. The chain recombines TRBV7-9 with TRBJ1-2, with a weak D call TRBD1 (5 bases). This CDR3 has 16 residues. The germline V and J ends were trimmed by 1 base and 5 bases, with 17 bases remaining between them. Germline-derived CDR1 and CDR2 are SEHNR and FQNEAQ (reference sequence). The CDR3: CASSLVPPTAPYGYTF. Written as DNA, the CDR3 is TGTGCCAGCAGCTTAGTCCCCCCGACAGCACCATATGGCTACACCTTC.

In this sample, this clonotype turned up a few times. This rearrangement joins TRBV20-1 to TRBJ1-5; 9 bases line up with TRBD1. CDR3 length: 13 amino acids. V lost 7 bases, J lost 10 bases, and 11 bases stayed unmatched. Germline CDR1 and CDR2: DFQATT and SNEGSKA (reference sequence). Written as DNA, the CDR3 is TGCAGTGACAGGGGGCACCCCAGCGGTCCCCAGCATTTT. Its protein is CSDRGHPSGPQHF.

This chain connects TRBV20-1 to TRBJ2-3; 8 bases map to TRBD2. The CDR3 has 16 amino acids. Looked up from germline, CDR1 is DFQATT and CDR2 is SNEGSKA (reference sequence). Unmatched junction bases numbered 9, after V lost 0 bases and J lost 4 bases. The CDR3 DNA reads TGCAGTGCTAGAGATAGGGGCGGGAGGATCTCAGATACGCAGTATTTT. As protein: CSARDRGGRISDTQYF.

This chain uses TRBV28 with TRBJ2-1; TRBD2 matches 8 bases. This CDR3 has 16 residues. CDR1 and CDR2 (germline): MDHEN, SYDVKM. After removal of 6 bases from V and 5 bases from J, the junction contained 12 bases not matched to a gene. CDR3 in amino acids: CASSVAPAGAHNEQFF. The CDR3 DNA sequence: TGTGCCAGCAGCGTCGCCCCAGCGGGAGCCCACAATGAGCAGTTCTTC.

The chain combines TRBV20-1 with TRBJ1-5; no firm D call. Germline values: CDR1 DFQATT, CDR2 SNEGSKA (reference sequence). The CDR3 is made up of 19 amino acids. Trimming cost V 7 bases and J 7 bases, with 35 bases left between them. The DNA of the CDR3 is TGCAGTGGAGCCCGAGGGATACGCGGAGCGCCATTAAGTGGGCAGCCCCAGCATTTT. It encodes CSGARGIRGAPLSGQPQHF.

This clonotype was observed a few times. The V call is TRBV11-1, the J call TRBJ1-4; D not resolved. This CDR3 has 15 amino acids. V was shortened by 1 base and J by 7 bases, with 13 bases between the two germline ends. Germline loops: CDR1 SGHAT, CDR2 FQDESV (reference sequence). CDR3 sequence: CASSLGRTWAEKLFF. The CDR3 nucleotides are TGTGCCAGCAGCTTAGGACGGACCTGGGCTGAAAAACTGTTTTTT.

Here the CDR3 reads CASSYSTGRTGELFF. The CDR3 nucleotides are TGTGCCAGCAGTTATAGCACAGGGCGGACCGGGGAGCTGTTTTTT. This chain links TRBV6-2 or TRBV6-3 with TRBJ2-2, with D perhaps TRBD1 (6 bases). Germline-derived CDR1 and CDR2 are MNHEY and SVGEGT. Deletions cut 3 bases from V and 5 bases from J, with 13 bases between. The CDR3 totals 15 residues.

This sequence joins TRBV20-1 and TRBJ2-1; no clear D. The germline CDR1 and CDR2 sequences are DFQATT and SNEGSKA (reference sequence). Deletions cut 3 bases from V and 0 bases from J, with 15 bases between. There are 16 residues in the CDR3. CDR3 DNA: TGCAGTGCTAGCGACAAGGGCGCTACCTCCTACAATGAGCAGTTCTTC. Protein: CSASDKGATSYNEQFF.

As to this clonotype: A clone one base away is much larger, so this may be a read error. The rearrangement uses TRBV7-2 and TRBJ2-3, with D possibly being TRBD2 (6 bases). The V end lost 1 base, the J end lost 6 bases, and 8 bases lay between the germline ends. Germline loops: CDR1 SGHTA, CDR2 FQGNSA. The CDR3 has 13 amino acids. The CDR3 DNA reads TGTGCCAGCAGCTTAGTGGGACTGGATACGCAGTATTTT. This encodes CASSLVGLDTQYF.

This clonotype was seen more than once but under ten times. A much larger clone differs from this one at a single base, so this may be a read error. V is TRBV6-6 and J is TRBJ2-3, with D perhaps TRBD1 (5 bases). The CDR3 consists of 14 residues. Germline lookup yields CDR1 MNHNY and CDR2 SVGAGI (reference sequence). This CDR3 is CASSYRGITDTRYF. CDR3 sequence (DNA): TGTGCCAGCAGTTATAGGGGTATAACAGATACGCGGTATTTT.

The chain carries TRBV5-1 and TRBJ1-4; 7 nucleotides align to TRBD1. Germline CDR1 reads SGHRS; CDR2 reads YFSETQ. The length of the CDR3 is 16 residues. With V trimmed by 4 bases and J by 8 bases, 14 bases remained unmatched. CDR3 DNA: TGCGCCAGCAGCCCAGTTGCAGGGGGATCGGAAGAAAAACTGTTTTTT. As protein: CASSPVAGGSEEKLFF.

This sequence joins TRBV5-1 and TRBJ1-5; D ambiguous. Germline V gene data show CDR1 as SGHRS and CDR2 as YFSETQ. The V gene lost 0 bases and the J gene lost 4 bases, with 11 bases spanning the gap. This CDR3 has 15 residues. The CDR3 nucleotides are TGCGCCAGCAGCTTGGAAGGGCCCGGTAATCAGCCCCAGCATTTT. This sequence encodes CASSLEGPGNQPQHF.

CDR3 sequence (DNA): TGTGCCGCTCGAAGGGACCAACTGGCCTACGAGCAGTACTTC. This codes for CAARRDQLAYEQYF. The chain recombines TRBV10-3 with TRBJ2-4; D may correspond to TRBD1 or TRBD2 (5 bases each). The last part of the DNA fits TRBJ2-7 better; the J call may be wrong. From germline, CDR1 is ENHRY and CDR2 SYGVKD. The CDR3 contains 14 residues.

The genes are TRBV5-1 and TRBJ2-2; a possible D gene is TRBD2 (5 bases). V lost 5 bases and J 3 bases, leaving 17 bases between the germline ends. Germline assignment: CDR1 SGHRS and CDR2 YFSETQ. This CDR3 has 16 residues. The CDR3, as DNA: TGCGCCAGCAGTTCCCGGGGATCCAAGGACACCGGGGAGCTGTTTTTT. It yields the protein CASSSRGSKDTGELFF.

This clonotype turned up a few times. The rearrangement uses TRBV25-1 and TRBJ2-5; 9 bases line up with TRBD2. CDR1 MGHDK and CDR2 SYGVNS come from the germline V gene. The junction had 5 bases not matched to a gene; V was cut back by 2 bases and J by 4 bases. The CDR3 runs to 15 residues. CDR3 protein: CASSELAGTAETQYF. The CDR3, as DNA: TGTGCCAGCAGTGAACTAGCGGGAACTGCAGAGACCCAGTACTTC.